A selection of T cell receptor beta chains follows, all from one sample in a study of cytomegalovirus exposure and HLA in healthy donors. The repertoire was sequenced with immunoSEQ multiplex PCR; TCRdb's copy has only in-frame clones and lacks some. The sample has around 250,000 clones; 80% to 95% are singletons. Sequencing was done on a sample of PBMCs. These receptors were collected from a girl aged 2 to 10 in good health and CMV-seronegative. Both conserved end residues are trimmed from each CDR3. Size tells how often a clone was seen (once, few, many) or the class of an expanded clone, and some rows leave it out.

CDR3	size	J	V
SSTRDSSYEQY	-	TRBJ2-7	TRBV7-9
ASSLWMGAGGGYT	-	TRBJ1-2	TRBV28
ASSLLQGNNQPQH	-	TRBJ1-5	TRBV5-4
AWSAGRPQY	-	TRBJ2-7	TRBV30
AGSTSGTDTQY	-	TRBJ2-3	TRBV30
ASTPGWGGGAGNEQF	-	TRBJ2-1	TRBV28
ASSPNPPGGFYQETQY	-	TRBJ2-5	TRBV7-6
ASKGTGGVETQY	once	TRBJ2-5	TRBV25-1
ASSLGGGNQPQH	-	TRBJ1-5	TRBV27
ASSQDRVGGGVYRSPLH	-	TRBJ1-6	TRBV4-2
SALQGYEQY	once	TRBJ2-7	TRBV20-1
ASSSGGAVDTQY	-	TRBJ2-3	TRBV13
ASSRGTGVVTEAF	-	TRBJ1-1	TRBV4-2
ASSYLPQGDTEAF	-	TRBJ1-1	TRBV28
ASSSGGYQETQY	-	TRBJ2-5	TRBV9
AWSGTGGNSPLH	-	TRBJ1-6	TRBV30
ASRAGFNTEAF	-	TRBJ1-1	TRBV19
ASSTPGSYEQY	-	TRBJ2-7	TRBV6-1
ASSPLAVSSYNEQF	once	TRBJ2-1	TRBV9
ASSLDLSPPYEQY	-	TRBJ2-7	TRBV11-2
ASSLGQGALDNEQF	-	TRBJ2-1	TRBV13
ASSGPGTGNQPQH	-	TRBJ1-5	TRBV5-5
ASSQVGLFTSGANVLT	once	TRBJ2-6	TRBV4-2
ASSRGGDTQY	-	TRBJ2-3	TRBV6-1
ASILAGGADTQY	-	TRBJ2-3	TRBV10-2
SGQVNSYEQY	-	TRBJ2-7	TRBV29-1
ASSRGLAGETSTDTQY	-	TRBJ2-3	TRBV27
ASTLDDGNTIY	-	TRBJ1-3	TRBV2
AATGGWNEQF	-	TRBJ2-1	TRBV6-5
ASSQGLSSYNEQF	-	TRBJ2-1	TRBV4-1
ASSLDAGFTYEQY	-	TRBJ2-7	TRBV7-8
ASLDGPQETQY	-	TRBJ2-5	TRBV28
ASIETGGHQF	-	TRBJ2-1	TRBV5-6
ASSQGNNGYT	-	TRBJ1-2	TRBV4-1
SVEIAGTPNSYEQY	-	-	TRBV29-1
ASSPPTGIADTQY	-	TRBJ2-3	TRBV25-1
SASLQGYT	-	TRBJ1-2	TRBV20-1
ASSQEVSSEAF	few	TRBJ1-1	TRBV4-1
ASSEQGAGELF	-	TRBJ2-2	TRBV6-1
ASSPLQGYNSPLH	-	TRBJ1-6	TRBV19
ASSYATQAGNTIY	-	TRBJ1-3	TRBV6-5
ASSSSGTSYNEQF	-	TRBJ2-1	TRBV5-1
SAAGQAKTEQY	-	TRBJ2-7	TRBV29-1
ASSPQGDYGYT	-	TRBJ1-2	TRBV18
ASSTRLAGGLEQF	-	TRBJ2-1	TRBV6-5
ASSLQAGTYNEQF	-	TRBJ2-1	TRBV23-1
ASSLGRYPVAYEQY	-	-	TRBV5-1
ASSLEGGAGNTIY	-	TRBJ1-3	TRBV7-9
ASSWGEPHLPQH	-	TRBJ1-5	TRBV21-1
ASRLATEAF	-	TRBJ1-1	TRBV19
SVEALGGTGRGADTQY	-	TRBJ2-3	TRBV29-1
ASRGTGVGNEQF	-	TRBJ2-1	TRBV6-1
ASIGISHEQY	once	TRBJ2-7	TRBV28
AISRTTLNTEAF	-	TRBJ1-1	TRBV10-3
AWRWRGGTDTQY	once	TRBJ2-3	TRBV30
ASSPGQGSSEQF	-	TRBJ2-1	TRBV18